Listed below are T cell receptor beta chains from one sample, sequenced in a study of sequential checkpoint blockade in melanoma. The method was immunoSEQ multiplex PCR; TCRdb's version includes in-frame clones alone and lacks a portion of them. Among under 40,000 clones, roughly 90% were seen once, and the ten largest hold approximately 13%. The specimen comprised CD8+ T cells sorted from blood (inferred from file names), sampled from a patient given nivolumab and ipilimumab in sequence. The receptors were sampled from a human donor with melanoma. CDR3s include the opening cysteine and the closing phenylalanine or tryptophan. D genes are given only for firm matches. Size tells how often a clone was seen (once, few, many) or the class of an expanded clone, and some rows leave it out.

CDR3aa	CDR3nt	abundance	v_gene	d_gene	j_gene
CASSLTGGTGNTIYF	TGTGCCAGCAGTTTAACAGGGGGGACAGGAAACACCATATATTTT	.	TRBV27	TRBD1	TRBJ1-3
CVSGSSYEQYF	TGTGTTAGCGGGAGCTCCTACGAGCAGTACTTC	.	TRBV6-5	TRBD2	TRBJ2-7
CASSYSDIMYNEQFF	TGTGCCAGCAGTTACTCGGACATAATGTACAATGAGCAGTTCTTC	.	TRBV6-5	.	TRBJ2-1
CAASRGGTGISEQFF	TGTGCCGCCAGCAGAGGAGGGACAGGGATTTCTGAGCAGTTCTTC	.	TRBV15	TRBD1	TRBJ2-1
CASSFGTHAYEQYF	TGTGCCAGCAGTTTCGGGACTCATGCCTACGAGCAGTACTTC	.	TRBV27	.	TRBJ2-7
CASEFLAGSYNSPLHF	TGTGCCAGCGAGTTTCTGGCGGGCTCCTATAATTCACCCCTCCACTTT	.	TRBV2	.	TRBJ1-6
CASTKDISSRDGYTF	TGTGCCAGCACCAAGGACATTTCCAGTAGGGATGGCTACACCTTC	few	TRBV7-9	.	TRBJ1-2
CASSQDRTQYF	TGTGCCAGCAGCCAAGATCGGACCCAGTACTTC	.	TRBV14	.	TRBJ2-5
CASSLFQGAKEEKLFF	TGTGCCAGCAGCCTATTTCAGGGGGCCAAGGAGGAAAAACTGTTTTTT	.	TRBV5-4	TRBD1	TRBJ1-4
CASSLGRGTNTEAFF	TGTGCCAGCAGCTTGGGACGGGGGACGAACACTGAAGCTTTCTTT	few	TRBV5-6	.	TRBJ1-1
CASSPPLNQPQHF	TGTGCCAGCAGCCCCCCTCTCAATCAGCCCCAGCATTTT	.	TRBV28	.	TRBJ1-5
CASSLDGSVYTEAFF	TGTGCCAGCAGCTTAGACGGCAGCGTCTACACTGAAGCTTTCTTT	.	TRBV7-6	.	TRBJ1-1
CAWSVASSGAGDTQYF	TGTGCCTGGAGTGTAGCTAGCTCCGGCGCCGGGGATACGCAGTATTTT	.	TRBV30	.	TRBJ2-3
CASSEVGGPEPQHF	TGTGCCAGCAGTGAAGTGGGGGGGCCGGAGCCCCAGCATTTT	.	TRBV6-1	.	TRBJ1-5